This TCR beta chain was observed in a study of T cells in localized non-small cell lung cancer. Study results and limitations: Highest T cell clonality was seen in uninvolved adjacent lung, surpassing that measured in tumor. Higher T cell density in the blood was associated with longer overall survival, whereas higher adjacent-lung clonality associated with shorter survival. Adjacent lung held a median roughly 56 of the top 100 tumor clones. The study sequenced only one region of the tumor. As a result, intratumor heterogeneity could not be excluded and remains possible.

This clone was seen once. The antigen remains undetermined. Sequenced by immunoSEQ multiplex PCR; TCRdb stores in-frame clones only, minus some. The repertoire holds roughly 34,000 clones, with nearly 80% as singletons. Germline CDR1 and CDR2: SGHRS and YFSETQ. The CDR3 consists of 16 residues. With 0 bases clipped from V and 10 bases from J, the junction kept 10 bases outside the gene matches. The specimen was peripheral blood, collected before any cancer treatment. The TCR sequence derives from a male donor aged 60 or over with stage II squamous cell lung carcinoma. This rearrangement joins TRBV5-1 to TRBJ2-1; 10 bases map to TRBD2. The CDR3 here is CASSLESTSGWGEQFF. As DNA, the CDR3 is TGCGCCAGCAGCTTGGAATCGACTAGCGGGTGGGGGGAGCAGTTCTTC.